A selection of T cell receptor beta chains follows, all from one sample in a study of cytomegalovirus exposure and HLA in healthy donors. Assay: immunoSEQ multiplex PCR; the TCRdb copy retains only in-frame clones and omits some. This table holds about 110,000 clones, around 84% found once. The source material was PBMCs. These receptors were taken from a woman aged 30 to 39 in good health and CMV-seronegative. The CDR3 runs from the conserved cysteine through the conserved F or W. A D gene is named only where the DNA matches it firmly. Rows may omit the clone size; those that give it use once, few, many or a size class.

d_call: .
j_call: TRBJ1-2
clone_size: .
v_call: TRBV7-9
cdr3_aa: CASIPESVGAYGYTF
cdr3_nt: TGTGCCAGCATTCCCGAGTCGGTCGGAGCATATGGCTACACCTTC

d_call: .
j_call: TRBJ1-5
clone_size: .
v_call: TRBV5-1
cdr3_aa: CASSLTPESNQPQHF
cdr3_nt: TGCGCCAGCAGCTTAACTCCGGAGAGCAATCAGCCCCAGCATTTT

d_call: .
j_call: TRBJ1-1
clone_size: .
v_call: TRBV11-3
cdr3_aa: CASSFQGKNTEAFF
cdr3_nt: TGTGCCAGCAGCTTCCAGGGCAAGAACACTGAAGCTTTCTTT

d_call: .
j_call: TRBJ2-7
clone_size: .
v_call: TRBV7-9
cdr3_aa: CASSPRDSSYEQYF
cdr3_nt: TGTGCCAGCAGCCCCCGGGACTCCTCCTACGAGCAGTACTTC

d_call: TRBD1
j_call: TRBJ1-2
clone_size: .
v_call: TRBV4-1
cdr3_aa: CASSQGTGGAYGYTF
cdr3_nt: TGCGCCAGCAGCCAAGGGACAGGGGGCGCCTATGGCTACACCTTC

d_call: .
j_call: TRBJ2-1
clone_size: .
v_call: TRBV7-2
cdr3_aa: CASSLVAGPLGFF
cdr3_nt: TGTGCCAGCAGCTTAGTGGCAGGGCCCCTGGGGTTCTTC

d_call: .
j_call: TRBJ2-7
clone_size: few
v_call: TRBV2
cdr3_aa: CASSELGASIHEQYF
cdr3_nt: TGTGCCAGCAGTGAACTGGGGGCCTCCATCCACGAGCAGTACTTC

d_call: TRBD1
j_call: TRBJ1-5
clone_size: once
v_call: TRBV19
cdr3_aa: CASSRGQVNQPQHF
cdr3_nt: TGTGCCAGTAGTAGAGGACAGGTCAATCAGCCCCAGCATTTT

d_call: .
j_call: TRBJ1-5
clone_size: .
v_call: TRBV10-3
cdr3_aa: CAISESSKNQPQHF
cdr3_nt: TGTGCCATCAGTGAGTCGAGCAAGAATCAGCCCCAGCATTTT

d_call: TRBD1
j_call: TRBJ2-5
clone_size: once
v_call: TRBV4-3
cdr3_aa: CASSVDRGETQYF
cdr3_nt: TGCGCCAGCAGCGTTGACAGGGGAGAGACCCAGTACTTC

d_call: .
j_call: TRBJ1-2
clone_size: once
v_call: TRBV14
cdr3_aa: CASSLRGGANYGYTF
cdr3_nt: TGTGCCAGCAGCCTACGGGGGGGAGCTAACTATGGCTACACCTTC

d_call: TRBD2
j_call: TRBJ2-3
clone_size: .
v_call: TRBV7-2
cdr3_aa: CASRSGLAPRDTQYF
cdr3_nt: TGTGCCAGCAGATCGGGACTAGCGCCGAGAGATACGCAGTATTTT

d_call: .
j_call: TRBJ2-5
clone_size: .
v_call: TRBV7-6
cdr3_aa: CASSSGEVRTQYF
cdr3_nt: TGTGCCAGCAGCTCCGGGGAGGTGAGGACCCAGTACTTC

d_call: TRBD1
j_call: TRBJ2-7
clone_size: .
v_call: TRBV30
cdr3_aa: CAWSSQGAGEQYF
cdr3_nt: TGTGCCTGGTCTTCCCAGGGGGCGGGCGAGCAGTACTTC

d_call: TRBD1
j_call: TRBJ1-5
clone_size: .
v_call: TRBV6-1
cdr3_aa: CASLLGRQGHQPQHF
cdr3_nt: TGTGCCAGCCTATTGGGACGACAGGGTCATCAGCCCCAGCATTTT

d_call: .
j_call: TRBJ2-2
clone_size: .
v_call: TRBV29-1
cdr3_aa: CSGIADTNTGELFF
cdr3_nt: TGCAGCGGTATTGCGGATACGAACACCGGGGAGCTGTTTTTT

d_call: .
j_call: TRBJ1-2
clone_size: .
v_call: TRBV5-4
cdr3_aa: CASSLALLPNYGYTF
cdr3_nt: TGTGCCAGCAGCTTGGCCCTTCTCCCGAACTATGGCTACACCTTC

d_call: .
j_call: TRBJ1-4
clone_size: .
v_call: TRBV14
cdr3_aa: CASSPTGLHNRDATNEKLFF
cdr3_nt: TGTGCCAGCAGCCCGACAGGTTTACATAACAGGGATGCAACTAATGAAAAACTGTTTTTT

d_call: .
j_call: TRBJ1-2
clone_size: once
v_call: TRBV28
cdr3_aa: CASRPPQGGYTF
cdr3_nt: TGTGCCAGCAGGCCCCCCCAGGGCGGCTACACCTTC

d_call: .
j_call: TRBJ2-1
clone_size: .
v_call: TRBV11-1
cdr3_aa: CASSLYLVDEQFF
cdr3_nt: TGTGCCAGCAGCTTATACTTAGTCGATGAGCAGTTCTTC

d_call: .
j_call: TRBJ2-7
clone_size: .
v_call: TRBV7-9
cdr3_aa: CASSLGGGRTYEQYF
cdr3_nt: TGTGCCAGCAGCTTAGGGGGGGGCAGAACCTACGAGCAGTACTTC

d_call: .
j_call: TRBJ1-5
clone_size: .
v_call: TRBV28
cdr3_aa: CASSLQGPSNQPQHF
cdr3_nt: TGTGCCAGCAGTTTACAGGGGCCTTCCAATCAGCCCCAGCATTTT

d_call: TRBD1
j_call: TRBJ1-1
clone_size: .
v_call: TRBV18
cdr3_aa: CASSPQGATTEAFF
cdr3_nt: TGTGCCAGCTCACCGCAGGGGGCGACGACTGAAGCTTTCTTT

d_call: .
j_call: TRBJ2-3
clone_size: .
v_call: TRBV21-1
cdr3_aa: CASSKDVADTQYF
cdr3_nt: TGTGCCAGCAGCAAAGACGTAGCAGATACGCAGTATTTT

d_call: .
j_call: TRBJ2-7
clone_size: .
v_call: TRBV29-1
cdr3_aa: CSVVLGGGSRTFYEQYF
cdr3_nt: TGCAGCGTGGTGTTGGGGGGAGGTTCGCGGACCTTCTACGAGCAGTACTTC

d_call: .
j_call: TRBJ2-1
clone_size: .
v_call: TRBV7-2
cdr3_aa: CASSLVVWAQDNEQFF
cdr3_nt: TGTGCCAGCAGCTTAGTCGTATGGGCCCAGGACAATGAGCAGTTCTTC

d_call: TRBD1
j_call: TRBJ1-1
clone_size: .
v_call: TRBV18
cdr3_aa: CASSNRDRRPEAFF
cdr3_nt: TGTGCCAGCTCAAACCGGGACAGGAGACCTGAAGCTTTCTTT

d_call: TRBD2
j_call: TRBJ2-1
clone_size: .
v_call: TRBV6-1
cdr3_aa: CVCSAGVDEQFF
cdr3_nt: TGTGTTTGTAGCGCGGGGGTTGATGAGCAGTTCTTC

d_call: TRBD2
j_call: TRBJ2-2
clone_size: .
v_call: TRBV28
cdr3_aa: CASSLRLAVVGELFF
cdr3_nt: TGTGCCAGCAGTTTACGACTAGCGGTAGTCGGGGAGCTGTTTTTT

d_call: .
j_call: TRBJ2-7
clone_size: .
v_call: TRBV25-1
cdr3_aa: CASSETGWIYEQYF
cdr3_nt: TGTGCCAGCAGTGAAACAGGGTGGATTTACGAGCAGTACTTC

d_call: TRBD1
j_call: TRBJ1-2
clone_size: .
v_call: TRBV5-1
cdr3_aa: CASRRPGTGDGYTF
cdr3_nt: TGCGCCAGCAGAAGACCCGGGACAGGGGATGGCTACACCTTC

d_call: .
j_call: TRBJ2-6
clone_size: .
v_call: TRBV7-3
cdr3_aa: CASSQGLAGRANVLTF
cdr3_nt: TGTGCCAGCAGCCAAGGTCTCGCGGGGCGGGCCAACGTCCTGACTTTC

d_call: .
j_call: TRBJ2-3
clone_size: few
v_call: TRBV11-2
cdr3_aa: CASSLEAGSPVGTTDTQYF
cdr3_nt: TGTGCCAGCAGCTTAGAAGCAGGGTCCCCGGTAGGTACCACAGATACGCAGTATTTT

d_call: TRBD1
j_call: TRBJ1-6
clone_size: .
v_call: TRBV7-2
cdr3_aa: CASSFRDRGDSPLHF
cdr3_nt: TGTGCCAGCAGCTTCAGGGACAGGGGAGATTCACCCCTCCACTTT

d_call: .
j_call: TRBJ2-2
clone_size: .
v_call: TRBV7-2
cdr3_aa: CASRPTGGGAATGELFF
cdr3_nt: TGTGCCAGCAGACCCACAGGTGGAGGGGCAGCCACCGGGGAGCTGTTTTTT

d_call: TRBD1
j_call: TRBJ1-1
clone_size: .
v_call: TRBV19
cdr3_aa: CASRALTGGTEAFF
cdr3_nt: TGTGCCAGTAGGGCTCTTACAGGGGGCACTGAAGCTTTCTTT

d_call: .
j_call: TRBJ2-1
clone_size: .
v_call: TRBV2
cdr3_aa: CASVTGNYNEQFF
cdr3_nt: TGTGCCAGCGTAACAGGGAACTACAATGAGCAGTTCTTC

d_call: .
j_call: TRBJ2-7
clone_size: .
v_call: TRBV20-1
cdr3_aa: CSAGQSYEQYF
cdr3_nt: TGCAGTGCTGGACAGTCCTACGAGCAGTACTTC

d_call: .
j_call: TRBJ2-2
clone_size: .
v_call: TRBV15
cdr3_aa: CATSKVRDLNTGELFF
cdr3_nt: TGTGCCACCAGCAAGGTACGGGACTTAAACACCGGGGAGCTGTTTTTT

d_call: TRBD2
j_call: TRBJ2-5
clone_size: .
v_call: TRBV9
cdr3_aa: CASSVGLAGVETQYF
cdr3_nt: TGTGCCAGCAGCGTAGGACTAGCGGGAGTGGAGACCCAGTACTTC

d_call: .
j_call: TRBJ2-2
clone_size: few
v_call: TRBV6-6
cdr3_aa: CASIQGIGELFF
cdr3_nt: TGTGCCAGCATCCAGGGTATCGGGGAGCTGTTTTTT

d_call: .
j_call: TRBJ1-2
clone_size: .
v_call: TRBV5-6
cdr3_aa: CASSHTDRSYGYTF
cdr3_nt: TGTGCCAGCAGCCACACAGATCGTAGCTATGGCTACACCTTC

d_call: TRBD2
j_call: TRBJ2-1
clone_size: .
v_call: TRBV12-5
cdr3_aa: CASARLAGVSYNEQFF
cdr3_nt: TGTGCTAGTGCCCGACTAGCGGGGGTCTCCTACAATGAGCAGTTCTTC

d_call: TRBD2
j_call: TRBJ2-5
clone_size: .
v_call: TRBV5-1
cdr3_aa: CASSSSGGNVKETQYF
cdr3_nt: TGCGCCAGCAGTTCCAGCGGGGGGAATGTAAAAGAGACCCAGTACTTC

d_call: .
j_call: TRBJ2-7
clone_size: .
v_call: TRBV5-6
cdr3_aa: CASSSQAYEQYF
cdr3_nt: TGTGCCAGCAGCTCACAGGCTTACGAGCAGTACTTC

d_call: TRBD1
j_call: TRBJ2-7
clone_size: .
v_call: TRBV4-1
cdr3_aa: CASSHPGTGGRTYEQYF
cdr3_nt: TGCGCCAGCAGCCACCCCGGGACAGGGGGCAGGACCTACGAGCAGTACTTC

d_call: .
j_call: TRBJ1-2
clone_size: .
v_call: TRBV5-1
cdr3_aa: CASSLGTAIAYGYTF
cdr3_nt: TGCGCCAGCAGCTTGGGGACAGCTATCGCCTATGGCTACACCTTC

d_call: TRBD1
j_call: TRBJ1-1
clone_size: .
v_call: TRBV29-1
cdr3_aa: CSARQGAFVDEAFF
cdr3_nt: TGCAGCGCAAGACAGGGGGCGTTTGTCGATGAAGCTTTCTTT